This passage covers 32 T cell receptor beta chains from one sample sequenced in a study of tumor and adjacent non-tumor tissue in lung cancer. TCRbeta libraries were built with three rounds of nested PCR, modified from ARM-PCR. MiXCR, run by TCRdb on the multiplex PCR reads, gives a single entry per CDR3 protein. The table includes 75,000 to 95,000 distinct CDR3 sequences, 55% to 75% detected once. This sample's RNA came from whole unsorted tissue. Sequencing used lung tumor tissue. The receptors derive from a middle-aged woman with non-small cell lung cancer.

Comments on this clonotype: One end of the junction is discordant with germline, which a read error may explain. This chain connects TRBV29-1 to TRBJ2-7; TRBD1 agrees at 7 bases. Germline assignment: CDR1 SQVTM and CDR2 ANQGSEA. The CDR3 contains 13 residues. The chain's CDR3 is CGVSGTDPYEQYF. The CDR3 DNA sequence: TGCGGCGTTTCCGGGACAGACCCCTACGAGCAGTACTTC.

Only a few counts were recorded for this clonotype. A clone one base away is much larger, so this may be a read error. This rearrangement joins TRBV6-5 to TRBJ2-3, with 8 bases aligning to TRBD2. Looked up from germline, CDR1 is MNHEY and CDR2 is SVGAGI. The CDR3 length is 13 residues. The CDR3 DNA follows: TGTGCCAGCAGTTTGAGAGCGGGAGATATGCAGTATTTT. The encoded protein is CASSLRAGDMQYF.

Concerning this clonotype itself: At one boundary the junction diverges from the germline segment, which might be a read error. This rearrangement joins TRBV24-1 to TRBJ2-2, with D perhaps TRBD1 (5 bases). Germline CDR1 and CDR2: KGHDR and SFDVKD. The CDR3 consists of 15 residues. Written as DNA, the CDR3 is TGTGACACCAGTGATTTGCAGGGGAACACCGGGGAGCTGTTTTTT. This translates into CDTSDLQGNTGELFF.

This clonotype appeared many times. CDR3 DNA: TGTGCCAGCAGCCAAGTTTCAGGAGGGACGCGGGCTGGCTACACCTTC. It codes for CASSQVSGGTRAGYTF. V usage is TRBV4-2 and J usage is TRBJ1-2, with D possibly matching TRBD1 (5 bases). Looked up from germline, CDR1 is LGHNA and CDR2 is YNFKEQ. Deletions cut 1 base from V and 7 bases from J, with 19 bases between. CDR3 size: 16 residues.

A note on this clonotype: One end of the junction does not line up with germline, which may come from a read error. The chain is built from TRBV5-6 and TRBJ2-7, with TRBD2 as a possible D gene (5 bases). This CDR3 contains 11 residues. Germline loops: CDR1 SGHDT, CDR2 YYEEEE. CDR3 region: CASSLTREQYF. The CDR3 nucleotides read TGTGCCAGCAGCTTGACGAGGGAGCAGTATTTC.

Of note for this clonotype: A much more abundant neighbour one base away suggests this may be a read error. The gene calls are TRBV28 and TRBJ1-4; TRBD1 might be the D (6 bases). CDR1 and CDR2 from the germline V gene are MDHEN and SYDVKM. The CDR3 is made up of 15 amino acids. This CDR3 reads CASSRGQSTNGKLFF. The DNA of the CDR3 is TGTGCCAGCAGCCGAGGACAGTCAACTAATGGAAAACTGTTTTTT.

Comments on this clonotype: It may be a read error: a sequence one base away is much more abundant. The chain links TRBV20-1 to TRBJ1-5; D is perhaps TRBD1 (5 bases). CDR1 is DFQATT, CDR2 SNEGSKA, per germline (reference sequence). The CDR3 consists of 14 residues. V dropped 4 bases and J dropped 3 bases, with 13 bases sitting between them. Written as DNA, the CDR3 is TGCAGTGCTACCATGAGAGGGGCCAATCAGCCCCAGCATTTT. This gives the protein CSATMRGANQPQHF.

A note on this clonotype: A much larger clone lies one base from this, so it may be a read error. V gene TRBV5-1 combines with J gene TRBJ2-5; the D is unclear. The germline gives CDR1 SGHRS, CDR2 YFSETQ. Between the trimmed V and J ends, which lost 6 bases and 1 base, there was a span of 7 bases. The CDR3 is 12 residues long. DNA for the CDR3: TGCGCCAGCAACATCTCCCAAGAGACCCAGTACTTC. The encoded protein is CASNISQETQYF.

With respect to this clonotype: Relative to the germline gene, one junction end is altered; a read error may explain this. CDR3 sequence (DNA): TGTGCCGGCAGCCCCGGTGCCGATATACAGTATTTT. Its translation is CAGSPGADIQYF. This chain joins TRBV11-1 and TRBJ2-3, with D unclear. The CDR3 is made up of 12 amino acids. Germline assignment: CDR1 SGHAT and CDR2 FQDESV (reference sequence).

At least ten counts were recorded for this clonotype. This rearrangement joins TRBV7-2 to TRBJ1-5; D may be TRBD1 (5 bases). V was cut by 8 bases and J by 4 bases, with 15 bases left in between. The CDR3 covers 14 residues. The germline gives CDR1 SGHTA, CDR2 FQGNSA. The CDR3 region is CASGPGAPNQPQHF. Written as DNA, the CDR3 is TGTGCCAGCGGGCCCGGGGCCCCGAATCAGCCCCAGCATTTT.

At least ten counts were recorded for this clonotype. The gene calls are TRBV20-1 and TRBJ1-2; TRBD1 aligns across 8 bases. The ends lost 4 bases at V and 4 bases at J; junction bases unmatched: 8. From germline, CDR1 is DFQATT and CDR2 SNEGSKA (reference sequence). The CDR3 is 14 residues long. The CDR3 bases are TGCAGTGCTACCACGACAGGGGAACTCTATGGCTACACCTTC. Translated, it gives CSATTTGELYGYTF.

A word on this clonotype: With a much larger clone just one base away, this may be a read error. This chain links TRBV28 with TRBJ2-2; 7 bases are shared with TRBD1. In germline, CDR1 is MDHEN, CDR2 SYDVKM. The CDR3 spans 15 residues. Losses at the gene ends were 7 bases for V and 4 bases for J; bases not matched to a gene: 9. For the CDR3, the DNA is TGTGCCAGCATTCGACAGGGACATAGCACCGGGGAGCTGTTTTTT. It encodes CASIRQGHSTGELFF.

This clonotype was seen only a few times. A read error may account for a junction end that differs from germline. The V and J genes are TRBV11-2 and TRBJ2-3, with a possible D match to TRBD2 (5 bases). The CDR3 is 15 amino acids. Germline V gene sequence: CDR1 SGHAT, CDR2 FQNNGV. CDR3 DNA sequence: TGTGCCATCAGCCAACGGGCTAGCCGAGCAGATACACAGTATTTT. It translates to CAISQRASRADTQYF.

For the CDR3, the DNA is TGTGCCAGCAGCCTTTGCGATCGAGGGGCAGATACGCAGTATTTT. This sequence encodes CASSLCDRGADTQYF. This chain links TRBV5-5 with TRBJ2-3, with D perhaps being TRBD1 or TRBD2 (5 bases each). The CDR3 contains 15 residues. The V end lost 4 bases, the J end lost 4 bases, and 16 bases lay between the germline ends. The germline V gene has CDR1 SGHKS and CDR2 YYEKEE (reference sequence). Complete variable domain (other parts from reference TRBV5-5 and TRBJ2-3): DAGVTQSPTHLIKTRGQQVTLRCSPISGHKSVSWYQQVLGQGPQFIFQYYEKEERGRGNFPDRFSARQFPNYSSELNVNALLLGDSALYLCASSLCDRGADTQYFGPGTRLTVL.

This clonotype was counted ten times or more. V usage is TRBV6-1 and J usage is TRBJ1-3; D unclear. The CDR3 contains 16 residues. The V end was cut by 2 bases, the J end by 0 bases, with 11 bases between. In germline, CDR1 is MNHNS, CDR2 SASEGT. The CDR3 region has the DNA TGTGCCAGCAGTGAAAAAGCCCAGATCTCTGGAAACACCATATATTTT. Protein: CASSEKAQISGNTIYF.

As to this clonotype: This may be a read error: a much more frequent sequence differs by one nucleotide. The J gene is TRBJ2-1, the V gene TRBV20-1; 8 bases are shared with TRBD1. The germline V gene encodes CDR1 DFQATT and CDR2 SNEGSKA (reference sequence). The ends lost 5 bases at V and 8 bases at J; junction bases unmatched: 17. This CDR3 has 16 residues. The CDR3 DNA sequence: TGCAGTGCTGTGACAAAGACAGGGGCTGGTTTTGATGAGCAGTTCTTC. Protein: CSAVTKTGAGFDEQFF.

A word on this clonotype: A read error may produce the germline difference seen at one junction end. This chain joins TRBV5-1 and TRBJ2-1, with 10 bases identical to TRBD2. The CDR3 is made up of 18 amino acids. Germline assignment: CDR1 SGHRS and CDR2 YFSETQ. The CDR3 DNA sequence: TGCGCCATCAGCTTGGATTCTCAAGCGGGAGGGCCCTACAATGAGCAGTTCTTC. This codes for CAISLDSQAGGPYNEQFF.

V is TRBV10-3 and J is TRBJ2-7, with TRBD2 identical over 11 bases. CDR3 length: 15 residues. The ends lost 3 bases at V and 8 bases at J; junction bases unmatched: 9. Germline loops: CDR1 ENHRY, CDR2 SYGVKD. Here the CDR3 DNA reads TGTGCCATCAGTGAAAGGCTAGCGGGAGGTGACAAGCAGTACGTC. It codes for CAISERLAGGDKQYV.

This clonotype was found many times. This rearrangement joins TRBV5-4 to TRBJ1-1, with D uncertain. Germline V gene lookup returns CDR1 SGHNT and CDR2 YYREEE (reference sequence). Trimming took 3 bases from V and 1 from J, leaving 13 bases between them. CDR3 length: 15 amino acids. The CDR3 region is CASSSIDTANTEAFF. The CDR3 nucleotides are TGTGCCAGCAGCTCGATCGATACAGCGAACACTGAAGCTTTCTTT.

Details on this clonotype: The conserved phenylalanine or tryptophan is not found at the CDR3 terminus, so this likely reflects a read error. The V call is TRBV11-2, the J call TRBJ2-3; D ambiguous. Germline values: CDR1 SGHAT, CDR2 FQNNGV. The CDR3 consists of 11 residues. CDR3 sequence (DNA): TGTGCCGGCAGCTTGACAGATACGCAGTATTGT. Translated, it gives CAGSLTDTQYC.

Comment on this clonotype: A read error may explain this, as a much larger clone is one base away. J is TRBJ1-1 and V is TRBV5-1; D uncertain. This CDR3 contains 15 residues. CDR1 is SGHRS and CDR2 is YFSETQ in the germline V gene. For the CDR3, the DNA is TGCGCCAGCATCTTGACGTCAGGTCGGAACACTGAAGCTTTCTTT. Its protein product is CASILTSGRNTEAFF.

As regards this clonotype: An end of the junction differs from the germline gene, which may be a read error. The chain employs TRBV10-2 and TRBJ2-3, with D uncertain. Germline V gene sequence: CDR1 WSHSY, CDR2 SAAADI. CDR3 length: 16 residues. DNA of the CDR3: TGCGCCAGCAGATTGACGCCTAGTGGGCTCACAGATACGCTGTATTTT. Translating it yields CASRLTPSGLTDTLYF.

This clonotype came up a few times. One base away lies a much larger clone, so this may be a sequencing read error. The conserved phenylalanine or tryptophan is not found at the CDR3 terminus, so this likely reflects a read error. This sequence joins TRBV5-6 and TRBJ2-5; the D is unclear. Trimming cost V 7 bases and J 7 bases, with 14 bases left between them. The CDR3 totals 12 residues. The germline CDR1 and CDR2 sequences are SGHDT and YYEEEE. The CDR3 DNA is TGTGCCAGCTCCCCTTCGCTAGGGACCCAGTACTTA. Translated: CASSPSLGTQYL.

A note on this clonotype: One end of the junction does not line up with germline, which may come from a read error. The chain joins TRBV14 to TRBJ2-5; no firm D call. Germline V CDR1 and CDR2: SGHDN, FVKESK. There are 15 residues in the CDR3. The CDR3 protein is CASSQDGGRQEIQYF. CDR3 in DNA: TGTGCCAGCAGCCAAGATGGTGGCCGACAAGAGATCCAGTACTTC.

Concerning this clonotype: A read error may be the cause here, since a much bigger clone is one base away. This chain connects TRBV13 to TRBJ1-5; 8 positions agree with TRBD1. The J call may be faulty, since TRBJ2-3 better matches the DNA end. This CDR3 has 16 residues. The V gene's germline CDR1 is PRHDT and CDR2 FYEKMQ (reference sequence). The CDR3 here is CASSLSRGRIDQPQYF. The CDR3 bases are TGTGCCAGCAGCTTATCCAGGGGGCGCATAGATCAGCCCCAGTATTTT.

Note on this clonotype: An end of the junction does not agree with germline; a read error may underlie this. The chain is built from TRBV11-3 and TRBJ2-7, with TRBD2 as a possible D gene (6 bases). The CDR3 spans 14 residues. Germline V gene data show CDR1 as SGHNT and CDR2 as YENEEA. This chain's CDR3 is CASSYLGGSYDQYF. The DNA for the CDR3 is TGTGCCAGCAGCTACCTAGGAGGGTCCTACGATCAGTACTTC.

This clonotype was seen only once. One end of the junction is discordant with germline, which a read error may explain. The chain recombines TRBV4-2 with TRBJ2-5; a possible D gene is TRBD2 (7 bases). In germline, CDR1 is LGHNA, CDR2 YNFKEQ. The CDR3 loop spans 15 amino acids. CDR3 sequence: CARSVTGGSRETQYF. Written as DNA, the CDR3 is TGTGCCAGGAGCGTAACGGGGGGCAGCCGGGAAACCCAATACTTC.

The CDR3 sequence: CASSAMTAGGGYTF. CDR3 coding DNA: TGTGCCAGCAGCGCAATGACAGCGGGGGGTGGCTACACCTTC. The chain links TRBV5-5 to TRBJ1-2; tentatively, D is TRBD1 (5 bases). V lost 4 bases and J 7 bases, leaving 17 bases between the germline ends. Germline-derived CDR1 and CDR2 are SGHKS and YYEKEE (reference sequence). The CDR3 consists of 14 residues.

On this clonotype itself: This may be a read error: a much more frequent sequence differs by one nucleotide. The CDR3 protein is CANSPLAGGGDTQYF. The CDR3 nucleotides are TGTGCCAACAGTCCCTTGGCGGGGGGCGGAGATACGCAGTATTTT. The chain carries TRBV6-4 and TRBJ2-3; TRBD2 aligns across 8 bases. The CDR3 runs 15 residues. Germline-derived CDR1 and CDR2 are MRHNA and SNTAGT.

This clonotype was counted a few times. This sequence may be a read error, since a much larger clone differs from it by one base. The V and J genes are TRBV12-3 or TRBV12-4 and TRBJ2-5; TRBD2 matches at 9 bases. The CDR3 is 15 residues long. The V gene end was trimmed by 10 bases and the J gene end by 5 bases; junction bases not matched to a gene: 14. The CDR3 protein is CAIRSSRGGLETQYF. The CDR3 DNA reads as TGTGCCATCAGGTCTTCGCGGGGGGGCCTGGAGACCCAGTACTTC.

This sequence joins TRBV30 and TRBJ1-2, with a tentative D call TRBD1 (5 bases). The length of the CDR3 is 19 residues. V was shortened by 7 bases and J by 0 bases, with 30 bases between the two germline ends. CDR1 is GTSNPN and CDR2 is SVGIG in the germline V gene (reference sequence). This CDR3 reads CASRQKGRGIQPANYGYTF. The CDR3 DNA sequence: TGTGCCTCAAGACAGAAAGGTCGTGGCATCCAACCAGCTAACTATGGCTACACCTTC.

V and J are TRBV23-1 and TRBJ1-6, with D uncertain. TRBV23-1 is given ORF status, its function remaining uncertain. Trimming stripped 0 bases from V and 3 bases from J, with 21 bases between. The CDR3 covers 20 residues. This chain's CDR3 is CASSQSPVHVRDDYNSPLHF. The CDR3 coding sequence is TGCGCCAGCAGTCAATCTCCGGTTCATGTTCGGGATGACTATAATTCACCCCTCCACTTT.